One sample yielded the 9 T cell receptor beta chains listed below, sequenced in a study of CD8 T cells in ankylosing spondylitis. TCRdb reprocessed the 5' RACE reads with MiXCR, giving one entry per CDR3 protein. The table records just over 150,000 distinct CDR3 sequences, approximately 16% of them present only once. Material: blood, either unsorted or a sorted T cell fraction (not recorded which). These receptors came from a male donor with ankylosing spondylitis or in good health (not recorded which).

The rearrangement uses TRBV6-5 and TRBJ2-4; 7 bases line up with TRBD2. This CDR3 spans 15 amino acids. V was pared by 2 bases and J by 6 bases, with 7 bases of the junction left unmatched. Germline CDR1 and CDR2: MNHEY and SVGAGI. The CDR3 DNA follows: TGTGCCAGCAGTTACGTGCGGGAGTATAGAAACATTCAGTACTTC. This gives the protein CASSYVREYRNIQYF.

This clonotype was seen a few times. J is TRBJ2-7 and V is TRBV27, with D hard to call. The V end was cut by 2 bases, the J end by 3 bases, with 8 bases between. CDR1 is MNHEY and CDR2 is SMNVEV in the germline V gene (reference sequence). This CDR3 is built from 13 residues. The CDR3 DNA reads TGTGCCAGCAGTTTAAATGTACTCTACGAGCAGTACTTC. It encodes CASSLNVLYEQYF.

A note on this clonotype: This sequence may be a read error, since a much larger clone differs from it by one base. V is TRBV7-9 and J is TRBJ1-1; D unclear. Germline V lookup: CDR1 SEHNR, CDR2 FQNEAQ (reference sequence). V shed 5 bases and J shed 1 base, with 2 bases lying between them. CDR3 size: 11 residues. DNA for the CDR3: TGTGCCAGCAGCGGGAACACTGAAGCTTTCTTT. It specifies CASSGNTEAFF.

This rearrangement joins TRBV6-1 to TRBJ1-4; TRBD1 might be the D (6 bases). Trimming pared 5 bases from V and 0 bases from J, leaving 10 bases between. There are 15 residues in the CDR3. Germline V CDR1 and CDR2: MNHNS, SASEGT. CDR3 in amino acids: CASSTRTATNEKLFF. The CDR3 DNA reads TGTGCCAGCAGTACCCGGACAGCAACTAATGAAAAACTGTTTTTT.

This clonotype was found a few times. J is TRBJ2-7 and V is TRBV5-1, with D unresolved. Germline CDR1 is SGHRS and CDR2 is YFSETQ. Trimming removed 2 bases at V and 3 bases at J, with 9 bases between. This CDR3 is 13 amino acids long. CDR3 region: CASSFGILYEQYF. The CDR3 DNA reads as TGCGCCAGCAGCTTCGGCATTCTCTACGAGCAGTACTTC.

This clonotype came up a few times. The chain couples TRBV9 to TRBJ2-3; 14 bases are a match to TRBD2. The CDR3 length is 16 residues. Germline values: CDR1 SGDLS, CDR2 YYNGEE. With 3 bases clipped from V and 2 bases from J, the junction kept 2 bases outside the gene matches. The CDR3 reads CASSAGLAGVTDTQYF. The CDR3 nucleotides are TGTGCCAGCAGCGCGGGACTAGCGGGAGTCACAGATACGCAGTATTTT.

This clonotype has just a few counts. Given a much more abundant clone one base away, this may be a read error. The chain is built from TRBV2 and TRBJ2-5; 7 bases are a match to TRBD1. The CDR3 is 14 residues long. CDR1 SNHLY and CDR2 FYNNEI come from the germline V gene. CDR3 DNA sequence: TGTGCCGGCAGTTCCAGGGGGAATGCAGAGACCCAGTACTTC. This encodes CAGSSRGNAETQYF.

Many counts were recorded for this clonotype. The chain has TRBV19 and TRBJ2-1, with D perhaps matching TRBD2 (5 bases). Trimming removed 6 bases at V and 7 bases at J, with 13 bases between. Looked up from germline, CDR1 is LNHDA and CDR2 is SQIVND (reference sequence). There are 13 residues in the CDR3. CDR3 amino acids: CASRARRPNEQFF. The CDR3 DNA sequence: TGTGCCAGTAGGGCCAGGAGGCCGAATGAGCAGTTCTTC.

This clonotype was seen at least ten times. This chain connects TRBV5-1 to TRBJ2-2; unclear D gene. Looked up from germline, CDR1 is SGHRS and CDR2 is YFSETQ. V lost 1 base and J 0 bases, leaving 13 bases between the germline ends. The CDR3 is made up of 17 amino acids. Here the CDR3 DNA reads TGCGCCAGCAGCTTGCGGTGGTCAGCCACGAACACCGGGGAGCTGTTTTTT. Protein sequence: CASSLRWSATNTGELFF.